This TCR beta chain derives from a study of cytomegalovirus exposure and HLA in healthy donors. Between the trimmed V and J ends, which lost 0 bases and 2 bases, there was a span of 9 bases. The germline CDR1 and CDR2 sequences are MNHEY and SVGAGI. The CDR3 spans 15 residues. The primer mix had 60 Vbeta and 13 Jbeta primers. Assay: immunoSEQ multiplex PCR; the TCRdb copy retains only in-frame clones and omits some. This sample yields more than 140,000 clones, of which over 60% are seen a single time; about 3% belongs to the top ten. This TCR came from a woman aged 25 to 39 in good health and CMV-seropositive. The chain couples TRBV6-5 to TRBJ2-3; tentative D call: TRBD1 (5 bases). Sequencing was carried out using PBMCs. CDR3 sequence: CASSYSPRDTDTQYF. The CDR3, as DNA: TGTGCCAGCAGTTACTCGCCCAGGGACACAGATACGCAGTATTTT.